This T cell receptor beta chain was found in a study of control samples from healthy donors and cancer patients (dated by TCRdb to between 2020 and 2021). To note about this clone: Its antigen target is currently unknown. No qualities accompany the bases; no much larger clone lies one base away.

V and J are truncated by 1 base and 7 bases respectively, leaving an intervening sequence of 21 bases. CDR1 and CDR2 are read off the germline V gene as SGHVS and FNYEAQ. Including the terminal cysteine and phenylalanine, the CDR3 comprises 17 residues. Just the 51-base CDR3 DNA is kept, in frame starting at base 1. The library was built by means of the immunoSEQ multiplex PCR assay. TCRdb took over this immuneACCESS table, retaining in-frame rearrangements with V and J assigned. Such tables are incomplete; in checked studies, under half of the missing clones stem from an unresolved V gene, and the remainder is unexplained. The sample contains 100,000 to 150,000 clones, roughly 92% of them found a single time. 5.5% to 7% of the sample rests with the top ten.

The sequencing sample was made of blood. This receptor chain uses TRBV7-6 and TRBJ2-3; the best D guess is TRBD2, with 7 bases matching. The TCR comes from a man younger than 30 in good health. DNA sequence: TGTGCCAGCAGCTTAGTCTCCGGCGGGGGCCTCTTGAATACGCAGTATTTT. Translated, this gives CASSLVSGGGLLNTQYF.